The T cell receptor (beta chain) described here comes from a study of CD8+CD57+ T cells in acquired aplastic anemia. Study background: The average for DNA from sorted CD4+ and CD8+ cells was 3 to 3.5 ug.

Study conclusions and caveats: A significant difference in CD8+ Simpson's diversity between patients and controls was not found. There were twenty-nine CD8+ CDR3 sequences that occurred in both patients and controls.

Genomic DNA constituted the template upon which TCR beta VDJ and CDR3 profiling was performed. TCRdb processed the reads anew with MiXCR; each CDR3 protein has one entry. The sample carries about 180,000 distinct CDR3 sequences, less than 50% recorded once. The CDR3 contains 13 residues. Germline CDR1 ENHRY, CDR2 SYGVKD. Details on this clonotype: The antigen remains unidentified. A single base separates this from a much larger clone, so it may be a read error.

CD8+CD57+ cell expansion, shown by flow cytometry, had occurred in the patients selected for sequencing. Every one of the patients had aplastic anemia (severe, acquired). Sequenced input: sorted CD4+, CD8+, or CD8+CD57+ T cells (not recorded which) from PBMCs. This chain links TRBV10-3 with TRBJ1-1; D ambiguous. The sequence was obtained from a human donor with aplastic anemia. Here the CDR3 reads CASSSLGNTGAFF. The CDR3 DNA is TGTGCCAGCAGTTCTCTGGGGAACACTGGAGCTTTCTTT.